The 20 T cell receptor beta chains listed next were all sequenced from one sample in a study of shared clonotypes between healthy human individuals. Produced via immunoSEQ multiplex PCR; TCRdb's table is partial and in-frame only. The repertoire holds about 380,000 clones, with around 96% as singletons. The sequencing input was memory CD8+ T cells sorted from blood. Subset denoted: CD45RO+ cells pooled with CCR7-negative TemRA cells. These receptors were taken from a man aged 25-40 years in good health.

Here the CDR3 DNA reads TGTGCCAGCAGTGAGGGGGTTATCAATCAGCCCCAGCATTTT. This encodes CASSEGVINQPQHF. The V call is TRBV6-1, the J call TRBJ1-5, with a tentative D call TRBD1 (5 bases). Trimming removed 3 bases from V and 3 bases from J, with 9 bases in between. The length of the CDR3 is 14 residues. Germline values: CDR1 MNHNS, CDR2 SASEGT.

This clone is a singleton in its sample. This chain joins TRBV2 and TRBJ2-1; D possibly corresponds to TRBD2 (6 bases). Per germline, CDR1 SNHLY and CDR2 FYNNEI. V was pared by 7 bases and J by 3 bases, with 13 bases between. This CDR3 contains 14 residues. The CDR3 coding sequence is TGTGCCAGCATGGTTCCGGGAGTCTACAATGAGCAGTTCTTC. It specifies CASMVPGVYNEQFF. Together with reference TRBV2 and TRBJ2-1, the CDR3 gives the full variable domain: EPEVTQTPSHQVTQMGQEVILRCVPISNHLYFYWYRQILGQKVEFLVSFYNNEISEKSEIFDDQFSVERPDGSNFTLKIRSTKLEDSAMYFCASMVPGVYNEQFFGPGTRLTVL.

The CDR3 DNA is TGTGCCAGCAGCCTTCGGGGGGTAATTGGCTACACCTTC. Its translation: CASSLRGVIGYTF. The rearrangement links TRBV14 to TRBJ1-2, with D possibly matching TRBD1 (5 bases). The germline gives CDR1 SGHDN, CDR2 FVKESK. Trimming left V 4 bases short and J 7 bases short, with 13 bases between. CDR3 length: 13 amino acids.

The chain carries TRBV28 and TRBJ1-1; TRBD1 agrees at 7 bases. V gave up 5 bases and J gave up 1 base; unmatched junction bases: 7. Germline assignment: CDR1 MDHEN and CDR2 SYDVKM. The CDR3 covers 15 residues. CDR3 amino acids: CASSLLGTENTEAFF. The CDR3 DNA is TGTGCCAGCAGTCTCCTCGGGACAGAGAACACTGAAGCTTTCTTT.

V is TRBV11-2 and J is TRBJ2-1, with a tentative D call TRBD2 (6 bases). The ends were cut back, 1 base at V and 9 bases at J, with 7 bases in the middle. Per the germline V gene, CDR1 is SGHAT and CDR2 is FQNNGV. The CDR3 extends over 12 amino acids. CDR3 sequence (DNA): TGTGCCAGCAGCTTAGGCGGGGTTGAGCAGTTCTTC. The encoded protein is CASSLGGVEQFF.

This chain connects TRBV2 to TRBJ1-2; perhaps TRBD1 as D (5 bases). CDR1 is SNHLY, CDR2 FYNNEI, per germline. This CDR3 region has 14 residues. V lost 2 bases to trimming and J lost 3 bases, with 10 bases between them. CDR3 coding DNA: TGTGCCAGCAGTGAATGGTGGGGGGACTATGGCTACACCTTC. Translation gives CASSEWWGDYGYTF.

The chain has TRBV4-1 and TRBJ2-5; TRBD2 agrees at 12 bases. Trimming removed 4 bases from V and 5 bases from J; junction bases left unmatched: 5. This CDR3 has 15 residues. Per the germline V gene, CDR1 is MGHRA and CDR2 is YSYEKL. In DNA form, the CDR3 reads TGCGCCAGCAGCCGGACTAGCGGGATGTGGGAGACCCAGTACTTC. Translating gives CASSRTSGMWETQYF.

This rearrangement joins TRBV19 to TRBJ2-5, with 8 bases matching TRBD1. The CDR3 extends over 14 amino acids. V trimming: 0 bases; J trimming: 5 bases; junction bases outside the gene matches: 2. The V gene's germline CDR1 is LNHDA and CDR2 SQIVND (reference sequence). This CDR3 reads CASSIDTGGETQYF. For the CDR3, the DNA is TGTGCCAGTAGTATAGATACAGGGGGGGAGACCCAGTACTTC.

This chain joins TRBV5-1 and TRBJ2-3; weak D call: TRBD1 (6 bases). Trimming removed 0 bases at V and 4 bases at J, with 12 bases between. The CDR3 spans 15 residues. The germline CDR1 and CDR2 sequences are SGHRS and YFSETQ. CDR3 DNA sequence: TGCGCCAGCAGCTTGGGGGGGCGGGTCGCAGATACGCAGTATTTT. Its protein product is CASSLGGRVADTQYF.

This chain links TRBV15 with TRBJ2-4; TRBD2 agrees at 8 bases. This CDR3 contains 19 residues. Germline trimming cut 0 bases from V and 0 bases from J; bases unmatched to any gene: 10. CDR1 is LNHNV, CDR2 YYDKDF, per germline (reference sequence). The CDR3 loop is CATSREKHGLAGAKNIQYF. The CDR3 nucleotides read TGTGCCACCAGCAGAGAAAAACACGGGCTAGCGGGAGCCAAAAACATTCAGTACTTC.

Concerning this clone: This sample also contains other DNA sequences that code for the same CDR3. The J gene is TRBJ2-3, the V gene TRBV20-1; D unresolved. The CDR3 length is 11 residues. Germline CDR1 reads DFQATT; CDR2 reads SNEGSKA (reference sequence). The ends were cut back, 6 bases at V and 4 bases at J, with 8 bases in the middle. The CDR3 bases are TGCAGTGCCCGGGCGGCAGATACGCAGTATTTT. This codes for CSARAADTQYF.

For this clone: Relative to the germline gene, one junction end is altered; a read error may explain this. This chain uses TRBV5-1 with TRBJ2-3; TRBD2 aligns across 11 bases. In germline, CDR1 is SGHRS, CDR2 YFSETQ. The CDR3 has 12 amino acids. The CDR3 is CASSSTGLAECF. CDR3 nucleotides: TGCGCCAGCAGCTCTACGGGACTAGCGGAGTGTTTT. Using reference TRBV5-1 and TRBJ2-3 for the parts outside the CDR3, the full variable domain is KAGVTQTPRYLIKTRGQQVTLSCSPISGHRSVSWYQQTPGQGLQFLFEYFSETQRNKGNFPGRFSGRQFSNSRSEMNVSTLELGDSALYLCASSSTGLAECFGPGTRLTVL.

This clone was picked up one time. The chain combines TRBV18 with TRBJ2-5; perhaps D is TRBD1 or TRBD2 (5 bases each). Deletions cut 3 bases from V and 3 bases from J, with 11 bases between. Germline CDR1 is KGHSH and CDR2 is LQKENI. The CDR3 covers 14 residues. CDR3 in DNA: TGTGCCAGCTCACCCCTCGGGGCGAAAGAGACCCAGTACTTC. It encodes CASSPLGAKETQYF.

This chain connects TRBV12-5 to TRBJ2-7; D ambiguous. This CDR3 spans 17 amino acids. The germline V and J ends were trimmed by 2 bases and 0 bases, with 17 bases remaining between them. Germline loops: CDR1 LGHNT, CDR2 FRNRAP. CDR3 sequence reads: CASGLPTSRPNSYEQYF. CDR3 nucleotides: TGTGCTAGTGGTTTGCCTACCTCGCGGCCCAACTCCTACGAGCAGTACTTC.

The J gene is TRBJ2-7, the V gene TRBV5-1, with a possible D match to TRBD2 (5 bases). The V gene's germline CDR1 is SGHRS and CDR2 YFSETQ. The CDR3 is 15 residues long. V gave up 0 bases and J gave up 3 bases, with 13 bases separating them. CDR3 sequence reads: CASSLESSAGYEQYF. The CDR3 DNA reads as TGCGCCAGCAGCTTGGAATCTTCGGCGGGCTACGAGCAGTACTTC.

This clone was counted a single time. CDR3 DNA sequence: TGTGCCAGCAGTCAGGGCCTGCCTCTCACCGGGGAGCTGTTTTTT. Translating gives CASSQGLPLTGELFF. The chain has TRBV6-1 and TRBJ2-2; D may be TRBD1 (5 bases). V was clipped by 5 bases and J by 4 bases, with 14 bases between them. The germline gives CDR1 MNHNS, CDR2 SASEGT. This CDR3 contains 15 residues.

The chain carries TRBV5-6 and TRBJ2-7, with TRBD1 matching 10 bases. The trim removed 7 bases at V and 4 bases at J, leaving 11 bases unmatched. CDR1 is SGHDT, CDR2 YYEEEE, per germline. This CDR3 has 15 amino acids. The CDR3 nucleotides read TGTGCCAGCGCACCCCGGGACAGGGGATTATACGAGCAGTACTTC. Its translation is CASAPRDRGLYEQYF.

The rearrangement links TRBV5-1 to TRBJ2-3, with D possibly being TRBD2 (5 bases). The length of the CDR3 is 22 residues. Germline V gene lookup returns CDR1 SGHRS and CDR2 YFSETQ. V lost 3 bases and J 4 bases, leaving 36 bases between the germline ends. CDR3 nucleotides: TGCGCCAGCAGCTCTAAGAAGACGGCCTTCGGGGAGCGATTGTGGCGGGCAGATACGCAGTATTTT. Its translation is CASSSKKTAFGERLWRADTQYF.

The V gene is TRBV5-6, the J gene TRBJ1-2; unclear D gene. Between the trimmed V and J ends, which lost 0 bases and 4 bases, there was a span of 7 bases. Germline CDR1 and CDR2: SGHDT and YYEEEE. CDR3 size: 13 residues. The CDR3 region has the DNA TGTGCCAGCAGCTTGGAGGCAGTCTATGGCTACACCTTC. Residues: CASSLEAVYGYTF.

The V call is TRBV28, the J call TRBJ1-5; D is unresolved. The CDR3 totals 12 residues. V was cut by 6 bases and J by 4 bases, with 7 bases left in between. Germline V lookup: CDR1 MDHEN, CDR2 SYDVKM. CDR3 DNA: TGTGCCAGCAGCTACCTAAATCAGCCCCAGCATTTT. Encoded protein: CASSYLNQPQHF. Using reference TRBV28 and TRBJ1-5 for the parts outside the CDR3, the full variable domain is DVKVTQSSRYLVKRTGEKVFLECVQDMDHENMFWYRQDPGLGLRLIYFSYDVKMKEKGDIPEGYSVSREKKERFSLILESASTNQTSMYLCASSYLNQPQHFGDGTRLSIL.